What follows are 23 T cell receptor beta chains derived from one specimen sequenced in a study of blood T cell repertoires in COVID-19. Using immunoSEQ multiplex PCR, the repertoire was profiled, and TCRdb retains in-frame clones only, with some absent. Here the sample spans approximately 250,000 clones, around 86% being singletons. The specimen sequenced was peripheral blood. These TCRs come from a woman aged 60-75 years with COVID-19, enrolled during active disease.

The genes are TRBV6-1 and TRBJ2-3, with a weak D call TRBD2 (5 bases). CDR1 and CDR2 from the germline V gene are MNHNS and SASEGT. The ends were cut back, 3 bases at V and 4 bases at J, with 14 bases in the middle. This CDR3 is built from 15 residues. The CDR3 loop reads CASSDGGGGADTQYF. Written as DNA, the CDR3 is TGTGCCAGCAGTGATGGCGGAGGTGGGGCAGATACGCAGTATTTT.

The chain carries TRBV7-8 and TRBJ2-3; 12 bases agree with TRBD1. Germline values: CDR1 SGHVS, CDR2 FQNEAQ. J gave up 4 bases and V 5 bases, and 7 bases lay outside the gene matches. The CDR3 spans 16 residues. CDR3 sequence (DNA): TGTGCCAGCAGCCTCGGGACAGGGGGCGCCCCAGATACGCAGTATTTT. Residues: CASSLGTGGAPDTQYF. Full variable domain (missing parts from reference TRBV7-8 and TRBJ2-3): GAGVSQSPRYKVAKRGQDVALRCDPISGHVSLFWYQQALGQGPEFLTYFQNEAQLDKSGLPSDRFFAERPEGSVSTLKIQRTQQEDSAVYLCASSLGTGGAPDTQYFGPGTRLTVL.

This clone was detected only a few times. The V call is TRBV6-1, the J call TRBJ1-3; weak D call: TRBD1 (6 bases). Germline-derived CDR1 and CDR2 are MNHNS and SASEGT. The CDR3 is 16 amino acids. V lost 3 bases and J lost 3, with 15 bases in between. CDR3 nucleotide sequence: TGTGCCAGCAGTGAGATCAACAGGGTGATTGGAAACACCATATATTTT. Protein product: CASSEINRVIGNTIYF.

V gene TRBV4-3 combines with J gene TRBJ2-1; 8 nucleotides line up with TRBD2. The germline gives CDR1 LGHNA, CDR2 YSLEER. Unmatched junction bases numbered 9, after V lost 4 bases and J lost 7 bases. The CDR3 sequence is 15 residues long. The CDR3 DNA reads as TGCGCCAGCAGCCCCCAAGTAGCGGGAATTAATGAGCAGTTCTTC. Translating gives CASSPQVAGINEQFF.

The chain has TRBV5-1 and TRBJ2-5; possibly TRBD2 for D (6 bases). The CDR3 has 15 amino acids. With 1 base removed from V and 1 base from J, the gap between germline ends came to 11 bases. The germline CDR1 and CDR2 sequences are SGHRS and YFSETQ. CDR3 coding DNA: TGCGCCAGCAGCTTGAGGGCGGGGCGCCAAGAGACCCAGTACTTC. Translation gives CASSLRAGRQETQYF.

The CDR3 loop reads CASSQDLGGSSGNTIYF. CDR3 nucleotides: TGTGCCAGCAGCCAAGATCTGGGTGGGAGCTCTGGAAACACCATATATTTT. This rearrangement joins TRBV4-2 to TRBJ1-3; D remains ambiguous. V lost 0 bases and J 0 bases, leaving 12 bases between the germline ends. This CDR3 comprises 17 residues. Germline V gives CDR1 LGHNA, CDR2 YNFKEQ.

The chain recombines TRBV15 with TRBJ1-5; 10 nucleotides align to TRBD1. Germline CDR1 is LNHNV and CDR2 is YYDKDF (reference sequence). V was clipped by 2 bases and J by 3 bases; unmatched bases: 4. The CDR3 consists of 16 residues. The CDR3 protein is CATSRLDRGVNQPQHF. The CDR3 DNA reads TGTGCCACCAGCAGATTGGACAGGGGGGTCAATCAGCCCCAGCATTTT. Complete variable domain (other parts from reference TRBV15 and TRBJ1-5): DAMVIQNPRYQVTQFGKPVTLSCSQTLNHNVMYWYQQKSSQAPKLLFHYYDKDFNNEADTPDNFQSRRPNTSFCFLDIRSPGLGDTAMYLCATSRLDRGVNQPQHFGDGTRLSIL.

V gene TRBV6-5 combines with J gene TRBJ1-3; 7 nucleotides line up with TRBD1. CDR1 and CDR2 (germline): MNHEY, SVGAGI. Trimming took 6 bases from V and 4 from J; bases not matched to a gene: 9. The CDR3 is 15 amino acids. The CDR3 coding sequence is TGTGCCAGCAGGACGACAGGGTCCATCGGAAACACCATATATTTT. It encodes CASRTTGSIGNTIYF.

This sequence joins TRBV5-1 and TRBJ1-5, with 10 bases aligning to TRBD1. The CDR3 is made up of 14 amino acids. Per germline, CDR1 SGHRS and CDR2 YFSETQ. The V gene end was trimmed by 5 bases and the J gene end by 5 bases; junction bases not matched to a gene: 4. Here the CDR3 reads CASRSGTGDQPQHF. CDR3 sequence (DNA): TGCGCCAGCAGATCCGGGACAGGGGATCAGCCCCAGCATTTT.

As DNA, the CDR3 is TGTGCCAGCAGCGCACAGGGGCTGTTCAGTGGAAACACCATATATTTT. This codes for CASSAQGLFSGNTIYF. The J gene is TRBJ1-3, the V gene TRBV11-2; 7 bases are a match to TRBD1. After removal of 5 bases from V and 3 bases from J, the junction contained 10 bases not matched to a gene. The CDR3 contains 16 residues. The germline V gene has CDR1 SGHAT and CDR2 FQNNGV.

A note on this clone: An end of the junction differs from the germline gene, which may be a read error. The chain couples TRBV9 to TRBJ2-5; tentative D call: TRBD2 (6 bases). This CDR3 spans 13 amino acids. Germline-derived CDR1 and CDR2 are SGDLS and YYNGEE. Written as DNA, the CDR3 is TGTGCCAGCGGCGTGACTAGTAGGGGGACCCAGTACTTC. Translated, it gives CASGVTSRGTQYF.

The V and J genes are TRBV28 and TRBJ1-5; D possibly corresponds to TRBD1 (5 bases). This CDR3 region has 15 residues. V was pared by 3 bases and J by 1 base, with 10 bases between. Per germline, CDR1 MDHEN and CDR2 SYDVKM. CDR3 sequence: CASSFQGFSNQPQHF. CDR3 nucleotide sequence: TGTGCCAGCAGTTTTCAGGGATTCAGCAATCAGCCCCAGCATTTT.

The rearrangement uses TRBV5-1 and TRBJ1-1, with D possibly matching TRBD1 (5 bases). The length of the CDR3 is 15 residues. Trimming removed 0 bases at V and 4 bases at J, with 13 bases between. Germline V gene sequence: CDR1 SGHRS, CDR2 YFSETQ. The DNA of the CDR3 is TGCGCCAGCAGCTTGGCGTCGGGGGGTGGCACTGAAGCTTTCTTT. Translated: CASSLASGGGTEAFF. Variable domain in full (rest from reference TRBV5-1 and TRBJ1-1): KAGVTQTPRYLIKTRGQQVTLSCSPISGHRSVSWYQQTPGQGLQFLFEYFSETQRNKGNFPGRFSGRQFSNSRSEMNVSTLELGDSALYLCASSLASGGGTEAFFGQGTRLTVV.

This chain uses TRBV13 with TRBJ2-7; possibly TRBD2 for D (5 bases). Deletions cut 3 bases from V and 0 bases from J, with 9 bases between. From germline, CDR1 is PRHDT and CDR2 FYEKMQ (reference sequence). The CDR3 extends over 14 amino acids. As DNA, the CDR3 is TGTGCCAGCAGCTTCCGGGGTAGCTCCTACGAGCAGTACTTC. This gives the protein CASSFRGSSYEQYF.

This rearrangement joins TRBV19 to TRBJ1-2; D is uncertain. The germline V gene has CDR1 LNHDA and CDR2 SQIVND (reference sequence). The CDR3 covers 14 residues. Trimming pared 2 bases from V and 2 bases from J, leaving 9 bases between. In nucleotides, the CDR3 is TGTGCCAGTAGTATAACCCTGGGCAACTATGGCTACACCTTC. This encodes CASSITLGNYGYTF.

The CDR3 nucleotides read TGTGCCTCCAGCAGTCTTTTAGGGGGGGGACCACCCCTCCACTTT. Protein product: CASSSLLGGGPPLHF. V is TRBV19 and J is TRBJ1-6; D may be TRBD1 (6 bases). V was pared by 11 bases and J by 11 bases, with 25 bases between. Per germline, CDR1 LNHDA and CDR2 SQIVND (reference sequence). There are 15 residues in the CDR3.

The chain recombines TRBV6-5 with TRBJ1-2; perhaps TRBD1 as D (6 bases). Trimming removed 6 bases from V and 5 bases from J, with 13 bases in between. Germline assignment: CDR1 MNHEY and CDR2 SVGAGI. The CDR3 runs to 13 residues. CDR3 nucleotide sequence: TGTGCCAGCAGCCCAGGGGTCGGATATGGCTACACCTTC. Translation: CASSPGVGYGYTF.

The rearrangement uses TRBV6-2 or TRBV6-3 and TRBJ2-6; weak D call: TRBD1 (7 bases). Germline V gives CDR1 MNHEY, CDR2 SVGEGT. The CDR3 runs 15 residues. Trimming removed 5 bases at V and 3 bases at J, with 11 bases between. In DNA, the CDR3 is TGTGCCAGCAGTCGCGGGACAGTTGGGGCCAACGTCCTGACTTTC. Translation gives CASSRGTVGANVLTF.

The chain employs TRBV6-5 and TRBJ1-2; 7 bases are shared with TRBD1. This CDR3 has 15 amino acids. CDR1 is MNHEY and CDR2 is SVGAGI in the germline V gene. V was clipped by 7 bases and J by 4 bases; unmatched bases: 12. CDR3 DNA: TGTGCCAGCAACCCGAAGGAGGGGGCGGGCTATGGCTACACCTTC. It specifies CASNPKEGAGYGYTF.

Only a few counts were recorded for this clone. This chain links TRBV11-2 with TRBJ1-3; possible D gene TRBD1, 6 bases. The ends were cut back, 5 bases at V and 4 bases at J, with 15 bases in the middle. CDR3 length: 15 residues. CDR1 is SGHAT and CDR2 is FQNNGV in the germline V gene. For the CDR3, the DNA is TGTGCCAGCAGCACCCCAACAGGGTCAGGAAACACCATATATTTT. Its protein product is CASSTPTGSGNTIYF. Full variable domain (remainder filled in from reference TRBV11-2 and TRBJ1-3): EAGVAQSPRYKIIEKRQSVAFWCNPISGHATLYWYQQILGQGPKLLIQFQNNGVVDDSQLPKDRFSAERLKGVDSTLKIQPAKLEDSAVYLCASSTPTGSGNTIYFGEGSWLTVV.

J is TRBJ2-2 and V is TRBV4-1; TRBD2 matches 16 bases. Germline trimming cut 6 bases from V and 5 bases from J; bases unmatched to any gene: 12. The CDR3 runs to 19 residues. Germline-derived CDR1 and CDR2 are MGHRA and YSYEKL. CDR3 coding DNA: TGCGCCAGCAGTCCTACTGGGGGACTAGCGGGAGGGAGGACCGGGGAGCTGTTTTTT. Translating gives CASSPTGGLAGGRTGELFF.

This chain's CDR3 is CASSDLGANYGYTF. Written as DNA, the CDR3 is TGTGCCAGCAGTGATTTGGGAGCTAACTATGGCTACACCTTC. This chain links TRBV25-1 with TRBJ1-2, with D unresolved. This CDR3 has 14 amino acids. The V gene lost 3 bases and the J gene lost 0 bases, with 8 bases spanning the gap. Germline V lookup: CDR1 MGHDK, CDR2 SYGVNS.

This clone was recorded a few times. This chain links TRBV6-5 with TRBJ1-1, with D unclear. Germline-derived CDR1 and CDR2 are MNHEY and SVGAGI. The V gene lost 8 bases and the J gene lost 5 bases, with 15 bases spanning the gap. This CDR3 region has 13 residues. The CDR3 DNA reads as TGTGCCAGCTTTACAAGAACGGGAACTGAAGCTTTCTTT. Its translation is CASFTRTGTEAFF.